Below are 30 T cell receptor beta chains sequenced from a single sample in a study of T cells after yellow fever vaccination. TCRdb re-called the 5' RACE reads with MiXCR, one entry per CDR3 protein. The sample consists of approximately 450,000 distinct CDR3 sequences, 15% to 20% of them appearing once. This specimen consisted of PBMCs, obtained before the yellow fever booster vaccination. The receptors here all came from a young man who received the YFV17D yellow fever vaccine.

This clonotype has just a few counts. The chain recombines TRBV6-5 with TRBJ2-5; 8 nucleotides match TRBD2. CDR1 and CDR2 from the germline V gene are MNHEY and SVGAGI. J gave up 6 bases and V 7 bases, and 7 bases lay outside the gene matches. The CDR3 loop spans 13 amino acids. The CDR3 DNA reads TGTGCCAGCAAACGGGGGGGCACGAAGACCCAGTACTTC. It yields the protein CASKRGGTKTQYF.

The chain joins TRBV6-1 to TRBJ2-6, with D hard to call. Trimming stripped 10 bases from V and 3 bases from J, with 10 bases between. CDR3 length: 13 residues. Germline V gene sequence: CDR1 MNHNS, CDR2 SASEGT. This CDR3 is CATSISGANVLTF. DNA for the CDR3: TGTGCCACCTCGATAAGTGGGGCCAACGTCCTGACTTTC.

V is TRBV7-9 and J is TRBJ2-3, with D perhaps given as TRBD1 or TRBD2 (6 bases each). Trimming took 8 bases from V and 3 from J, leaving 12 bases between them. Germline V gives CDR1 SEHNR, CDR2 FQNEAQ (reference sequence). The CDR3 is 13 amino acids. The CDR3 loop is CASHRGPTDTQYF. CDR3 sequence (DNA): TGTGCCAGCCACCGGGGGCCTACAGATACGCAGTATTTT.

This clonotype was seen only a few times. The V and J genes are TRBV7-2 and TRBJ1-1, with TRBD1 matching over 7 bases. CDR3 size: 14 residues. Germline V CDR1 and CDR2: SGHTA, FQGNSA. V was clipped by 5 bases and J by 1 base; unmatched bases: 4. The CDR3 coding sequence is TGTGCCAGCAGCCGTGGGACAGAGAACACTGAAGCTTTCTTT. Protein product: CASSRGTENTEAFF.

This clonotype has a handful of counts. This rearrangement joins TRBV4-2 to TRBJ2-1; D is ambiguous. CDR1 is LGHNA, CDR2 YNFKEQ, per germline. V lost 0 bases to trimming and J lost 9 bases, with 21 bases between them. The CDR3 loop spans 17 amino acids. CDR3 DNA sequence: TGTGCCAGCAGCCAAGAGTCGACGTCTGCGTGGTCGGGTGAGCAGTTCTTC. Protein: CASSQESTSAWSGEQFF.

This clonotype was observed at least ten times. This chain joins TRBV29-1 and TRBJ1-2; unclear D gene. The CDR3 sequence is 13 residues long. The germline CDR1 and CDR2 sequences are SQVTM and ANQGSEA. V lost 6 bases to trimming and J lost 1 base, with 12 bases between them. CDR3 DNA sequence: TGCAGCGTCTTTTTGACGGATAACTATGGCTACACCTTC. It codes for CSVFLTDNYGYTF.

This clonotype showed up just a few times. V usage is TRBV5-1 and J usage is TRBJ2-2; unclear D gene. V was clipped by 2 bases and J by 6 bases, with 14 bases between them. CDR3 length: 15 residues. Germline CDR1 SGHRS, CDR2 YFSETQ. CDR3 protein: CASSFWDSRPGELFF. In DNA, the CDR3 is TGCGCCAGCAGCTTCTGGGATTCAAGGCCCGGGGAGCTGTTTTTT. The full variable domain, completed using reference TRBV5-1 and TRBJ2-2, is KAGVTQTPRYLIKTRGQQVTLSCSPISGHRSVSWYQQTPGQGLQFLFEYFSETQRNKGNFPGRFSGRQFSNSRSEMNVSTLELGDSALYLCASSFWDSRPGELFFGEGSRLTVL.

V usage is TRBV7-9 and J usage is TRBJ1-4; no reliable D call. This CDR3 has 16 amino acids. V was trimmed by 1 base and J by 0 bases, leaving 9 bases between them. Germline loops: CDR1 SEHNR, CDR2 FQNEAQ (reference sequence). The CDR3 DNA follows: TGTGCCAGCAGCTTAGTAGCCCGGGCAACTAATGAAAAACTGTTTTTT. As protein: CASSLVARATNEKLFF.

The rearrangement uses TRBV3-1 and TRBJ2-1, with TRBD2 matching over 11 bases. Germline assignment: CDR1 LGHDT and CDR2 YNNKEL (reference sequence). This CDR3 region has 16 residues. With V trimmed by 0 bases and J by 5 bases, 3 bases remained unmatched. In DNA form, the CDR3 reads TGTGCCAGCAGCCAAGATCCTAGCGGGGGGCACAATGAGCAGTTCTTC. It encodes CASSQDPSGGHNEQFF.

This clonotype has more than one count but fewer than ten. J is TRBJ2-1 and V is TRBV30; the match to TRBD1 covers 9 bases. This CDR3 is built from 14 residues. V gave up 0 bases and J gave up 9 bases; unmatched junction bases: 6. In germline, CDR1 is GTSNPN, CDR2 SVGIG (reference sequence). The CDR3 region has the DNA TGTGCCTGGAGTGTTAGGACAGGGGCCGTTGAGCAGTTCTTC. It is translated as CAWSVRTGAVEQFF.

The genes are TRBV6-5 and TRBJ1-5; a possible D gene is TRBD1 (5 bases). V shed 0 bases and J shed 7 bases, with 13 bases lying between them. The CDR3 is made up of 15 amino acids. Germline CDR1 and CDR2: MNHEY and SVGAGI. The CDR3 reads CASSYSGVGLQPQHF. CDR3 coding DNA: TGTGCCAGCAGTTACTCGGGGGTGGGTTTGCAGCCCCAGCATTTT.

The V and J genes are TRBV10-3 and TRBJ2-5; 11 nucleotides align to TRBD2. Germline trimming cut 5 bases from V and 3 bases from J; bases unmatched to any gene: 2. The germline CDR1 and CDR2 sequences are ENHRY and SYGVKD. This CDR3 is 14 amino acids long. CDR3 sequence: CAISPGLAEETQYF. For the CDR3, the DNA is TGTGCCATCAGTCCGGGACTAGCGGAAGAGACCCAGTACTTC.

Only a few counts were recorded for this clonotype. V gene TRBV20-1 combines with J gene TRBJ2-2; D perhaps matches TRBD1 (5 bases). Germline CDR1 and CDR2: DFQATT and SNEGSKA (reference sequence). This CDR3 contains 15 residues. V was pared by 0 bases and J by 6 bases, with 14 bases between. The CDR3 DNA sequence: TGCAGTGCTAGAGATAGGCGCCAGGGTGCCGGGGAGCTGTTTTTT. Translated: CSARDRRQGAGELFF.

This clonotype was counted ten times or more. This chain uses TRBV12-3 or TRBV12-4 with TRBJ2-5, with unresolved D. This CDR3 is built from 12 residues. The CDR3 bases are TGTGCGTCGGCCCTCGACCGGGAGACCCAGTACTTC. Amino acid sequence: CASALDRETQYF.

The sample holds many counts of this clonotype. The chain combines TRBV4-3 with TRBJ1-1; possibly TRBD1 for D (5 bases). Trimming took off 1 base at V and 7 bases at J, with 10 bases between the two ends. Germline-derived CDR1 and CDR2 are LGHNA and YSLEER. The CDR3 has 13 amino acids. DNA for the CDR3: TGCGCCAGCAGCCAAGCTCGGGGCTATGAAGCTTTCTTT. Translation gives CASSQARGYEAFF.

This clonotype was counted a few times. The V and J genes are TRBV11-1 and TRBJ1-2; 8 positions agree with TRBD1. J gave up 3 bases and V 5 bases, and 5 bases lay outside the gene matches. CDR3 length: 14 amino acids. From germline, CDR1 is SGHAT and CDR2 FQDESV (reference sequence). The CDR3 is CASSRQGRDYGYTF. In DNA, the CDR3 is TGTGCCAGCAGCCGACAGGGGAGGGACTATGGCTACACCTTC.

This clonotype appeared a few times. The chain employs TRBV3-1 and TRBJ2-2, with D possibly being TRBD1 (5 bases). Trimming left V 5 bases short and J 3 bases short, with 13 bases between. The V gene's germline CDR1 is LGHDT and CDR2 YNNKEL (reference sequence). This CDR3 is built from 15 residues. The CDR3, as DNA: TGTGCCAGCAGCTTAGGGGCAGATTACACCGGGGAGCTGTTTTTT. Translated, it gives CASSLGADYTGELFF.

This clonotype occurred a few times. V gene TRBV6-1 combines with J gene TRBJ1-5; no definite D call. V was shortened by 7 bases and J by 0 bases, with 7 bases between the two germline ends. The CDR3 loop spans 13 amino acids. Germline CDR1 is MNHNS and CDR2 is SASEGT. In nucleotides, the CDR3 is TGTGCCAGCATGGGCCGTAGCAATCAGCCCCAGCATTTT. This codes for CASMGRSNQPQHF.

V is TRBV7-9 and J is TRBJ2-3; 9 nucleotides align to TRBD2. V gave up 5 bases and J gave up 2 bases; unmatched junction bases: 8. CDR3 length: 16 residues. CDR1 and CDR2 from the germline V gene are SEHNR and FQNEAQ (reference sequence). CDR3 loop: CASSPELAGATDTQYF. For the CDR3, the DNA is TGTGCCAGCAGCCCGGAATTAGCGGGGGCCACAGATACGCAGTATTTT. The complete variable domain, with remaining parts taken from reference TRBV7-9 and TRBJ2-3, reads DTGVSQNPRHKITKRGQNVTFRCDPISEHNRLYWYRQTLGQGPEFLTYFQNEAQLEKSRLLSDRFSAERPKGSFSTLEIQRTEQGDSAMYLCASSPELAGATDTQYFGPGTRLTVL.

This clonotype was picked up a small number of times. The chain employs TRBV20-1 and TRBJ2-5; D remains unclear. The CDR3 sequence is 15 residues long. The V gene's germline CDR1 is DFQATT and CDR2 SNEGSKA (reference sequence). V was trimmed by 0 bases and J by 0 bases, leaving 11 bases between them. The CDR3 spells CSARELGENQETQYF. In DNA form, the CDR3 reads TGCAGTGCTAGAGAATTGGGTGAGAACCAAGAGACCCAGTACTTC.

In its sample, this clonotype was seen a few times. The V gene is TRBV12-3 or TRBV12-4, the J gene TRBJ1-1; D is possibly TRBD1 (6 bases). This CDR3 is 14 amino acids long. V was trimmed by 6 bases and J by 7 bases, leaving 18 bases between them. CDR3 residues: CASSQWGAQSEAFF. The CDR3 DNA reads as TGTGCCAGCAGCCAGTGGGGGGCGCAGAGTGAAGCTTTCTTT.

The chain employs TRBV10-3 and TRBJ1-6; a possible D gene is TRBD1 (6 bases). This CDR3 is 13 amino acids long. Trimming removed 7 bases at V and 11 bases at J, with 15 bases between. Looked up from germline, CDR1 is ENHRY and CDR2 is SYGVKD. The chain's CDR3 is CAINRDIAAPLHF. CDR3 nucleotides: TGTGCCATCAATCGGGACATCGCCGCACCCCTCCACTTT.

The chain joins TRBV5-1 to TRBJ2-1; tentatively, D is TRBD1 (6 bases). Trimming removed 1 base from V and 10 bases from J, with 12 bases in between. The germline gives CDR1 SGHRS, CDR2 YFSETQ. This CDR3 contains 13 residues. CDR3: CASSLYRVEEQFF. The CDR3 nucleotides read TGCGCCAGCAGCTTGTACAGGGTGGAAGAGCAGTTCTTC.

The chain is built from TRBV7-2 and TRBJ2-1; TRBD2 is a possible D gene (6 bases). Germline V gives CDR1 SGHTA, CDR2 FQGNSA. The CDR3 totals 14 residues. V lost 3 bases to trimming and J lost 7 bases, with 13 bases between them. Here the CDR3 reads CASSFLAVGNEQFF. The DNA for the CDR3 is TGTGCCAGCAGCTTCTTAGCGGTCGGGAATGAGCAGTTCTTC.

This clonotype has a count of ten or more. The chain joins TRBV7-4 to TRBJ2-7; possible D gene TRBD1, 5 bases. Germline lookup yields CDR1 SGHVT and CDR2 SQSDAQ. The CDR3 is 15 residues long. V dropped 5 bases and J dropped 5 bases, with 19 bases sitting between them. CDR3 coding DNA: TGTGCCAGCAGCGCCCAGGCCAGGGAACCCGACGAGCAGTACGTC. Encoded protein: CASSAQAREPDEQYV.

The genes are TRBV12-3 or TRBV12-4 and TRBJ2-4; 7 positions agree with TRBD1. With V trimmed by 5 bases and J by 6 bases, 10 bases remained unmatched. The CDR3 totals 15 residues. In DNA, the CDR3 is TGTGCCAGCAGTCCGAGTCAAAGGGGGCTAAACATTCAGTACTTC. This translates into CASSPSQRGLNIQYF.

The rearrangement uses TRBV7-2 and TRBJ1-3, with a tentative D call TRBD1 (6 bases). Germline CDR1 is SGHTA and CDR2 is FQGNSA. The CDR3 runs 15 residues. V was shortened by 6 bases and J by 0 bases, with 12 bases between the two germline ends. The CDR3 reads CASSQQGNSGNTIYF. The CDR3 region has the DNA TGTGCCAGCAGTCAACAGGGTAACTCTGGAAACACCATATATTTT.

This chain uses TRBV9 with TRBJ1-2; D is undetermined. Trimming pared 0 bases from V and 3 bases from J, leaving 9 bases between. This CDR3 has 14 amino acids. Germline V gives CDR1 SGDLS, CDR2 YYNGEE. CDR3 protein: CASSVAMGHYGYTF. As DNA, the CDR3 is TGTGCCAGCAGCGTAGCCATGGGCCACTATGGCTACACCTTC.

This clonotype was seen a handful of times. The rearrangement links TRBV12-3 or TRBV12-4 to TRBJ2-3; 11 positions match TRBD2. CDR3 length: 16 amino acids. V was pared by 2 bases and J by 4 bases, with 5 bases of the junction left unmatched. The CDR3 here is CASSLTLAGGSDTQYF. CDR3 bases: TGTGCCAGCAGTTTAACCCTAGCGGGGGGTTCAGATACGCAGTATTTT.

The table lists this clonotype with a few counts. The chain couples TRBV4-1 to TRBJ1-6, with TRBD1 as a possible D gene (6 bases). Germline V gene sequence: CDR1 MGHRA, CDR2 YSYEKL. V was shortened by 1 base and J by 2 bases, with 12 bases between the two germline ends. The CDR3 sequence is 17 residues long. CDR3 protein: CASSQGARTAYNSPLHF. Written as DNA, the CDR3 is TGCGCCAGCAGCCAAGGAGCCAGGACAGCCTATAATTCACCCCTCCACTTT.